Described below is a single T cell receptor delta chain sequence and its context. A junction boundary mismatches the germline segment, possibly from a read error. The sample contains more than one DNA sequence encoding this CDR3. The data belong to a study of gamma-delta chains in newborns, infants, children. Overall study: Microbial exposure reportedly drives polyclonal innate γδ T cell expansion after birth.

There are 20 residues in the CDR3. Germline V gene lookup returns CDR1 GEAIGNYY and CDR2 EKD. TCRdb fed the reads to CATT. The sample has 14,000 to 15,000 delta-chain clones, 7% to 8.5% seen once. The sequenced sample was blood. This clonotype originated in a child who was a newborn, infant or young child, either healthy, febrile or measles-vaccinated (not recorded which). The chain links TRDV2 to TRDJ3; 11 nucleotides match TRDD3. As DNA, the CDR3 is TGTGCCTGTGAACGCCTCTCTGGGGGATACCTGCCCTGGGACACCCGCCAGATGTTTTTC. Translating gives CACERLSGGYLPWDTRQMFF.